This entry lists 10 T cell receptor beta chains sequenced from one sample in a study of CD8 T cells in ankylosing spondylitis. Each CDR3 protein is one row after TCRdb ran MiXCR on the 5' RACE reads. Here the sample spans about 230,000 distinct CDR3 sequences, less than 9.5% being singletons. Sequencing input: blood, either unsorted or a sorted T cell fraction (not recorded which). All receptors come from a female donor with ankylosing spondylitis or in good health (not recorded which).

At least ten counts were recorded for this clonotype. This rearrangement joins TRBV7-6 to TRBJ2-5; no clear D gene. Trimming pared 2 bases from V and 7 bases from J, leaving 11 bases between. The CDR3 loop spans 13 amino acids. Germline CDR1 reads SGHVS; CDR2 reads FNYEAQ. The CDR3 bases are TGTGCCAGCAGCTTACCCCCGAACGGGACCCAGTACTTC. It translates to CASSLPPNGTQYF.

The table lists this clonotype with many counts. V is TRBV20-1 and J is TRBJ1-2, with 7 bases identical to TRBD1. The CDR3 is made up of 16 amino acids. Trimming at V came to 5 bases and at J to 2 bases, leaving 14 bases not matched to a gene. CDR1 is DFQATT, CDR2 SNEGSKA, per germline (reference sequence). The CDR3 sequence is CSAPTQHRGLNYGYTF. The CDR3 bases are TGCAGTGCTCCAACTCAACATAGGGGGCTGAACTATGGCTACACCTTC.

This clonotype has at least ten counts. This rearrangement joins TRBV20-1 to TRBJ2-2; D is perhaps TRBD2 (7 bases). Germline V gene data show CDR1 as DFQATT and CDR2 as SNEGSKA (reference sequence). The germline V and J ends were trimmed by 5 bases and 4 bases, with 14 bases remaining between them. This CDR3 spans 14 amino acids. In DNA form, the CDR3 reads TGCAGTGCTCCTGGGGGCGGGAGCACCGGGGAGCTGTTTTTT. The encoded protein is CSAPGGGSTGELFF.

Ten or more counts support this clonotype. This chain connects TRBV5-1 to TRBJ1-1; 7 nucleotides align to TRBD1. With V trimmed by 1 base and J by 0 bases, 6 bases remained unmatched. The CDR3 consists of 16 residues. Germline-derived CDR1 and CDR2 are SGHRS and YFSETQ. The CDR3 DNA sequence: TGCGCCAGCAGCTTGATGACAGGGCGCATGAACACTGAAGCTTTCTTT. Translating gives CASSLMTGRMNTEAFF.

At least ten counts were recorded for this clonotype. J is TRBJ1-4 and V is TRBV27, with TRBD1 as a possible D gene (5 bases). The CDR3 sequence is 15 residues long. Trimming left V 3 bases short and J 4 bases short, with 12 bases between. CDR1 and CDR2 from the germline V gene are MNHEY and SMNVEV (reference sequence). CDR3 DNA sequence: TGTGCCAGCAGTTTTAGACAGTCCTTTAATGAAAAACTGTTTTTT. Translating gives CASSFRQSFNEKLFF.

The gene calls are TRBV6-2 or TRBV6-3 and TRBJ2-7; D possibly uses TRBD1 or TRBD2 (5 bases each). The CDR3 totals 14 residues. Germline CDR1 and CDR2: MNHEY and SVGEGT. The V gene lost 2 bases and the J gene lost 1 base, with 9 bases spanning the gap. The CDR3 protein is CASSYGTQSYEQYF. The CDR3 DNA reads TGTGCCAGCAGTTACGGGACGCAATCCTACGAGCAGTACTTC.

J is TRBJ2-1 and V is TRBV29-1; 16 bases align to TRBD2. V was clipped by 7 bases and J by 9 bases; unmatched bases: 9. The CDR3 has 15 amino acids. The germline gives CDR1 SQVTM, CDR2 ANQGSEA. CDR3 sequence: CSGAGTSGRAVEQFF. In nucleotides, the CDR3 is TGCAGCGGGGCTGGGACTAGCGGGAGGGCCGTTGAGCAGTTCTTC.

This clonotype was observed at least ten times. This sequence joins TRBV12-3 or TRBV12-4 and TRBJ2-2, with 10 positions matching TRBD2. This CDR3 comprises 15 residues. V shed 5 bases, J shed 4 bases, and the junction held 4 bases outside the gene matches. The CDR3 DNA follows: TGTGCCAGCAGTCCTAGCGGGGGACCCACCGGGGAGCTGTTTTTT. This translates into CASSPSGGPTGELFF.

This clonotype was detected many times. V usage is TRBV2 and J usage is TRBJ1-6; D gene uncertain. The CDR3 spans 13 residues. Trimming removed 7 bases from V and 10 bases from J, with 14 bases in between. Germline CDR1 SNHLY, CDR2 FYNNEI. CDR3 DNA: TGTGCCAGCACAACTGTACAAGGGTCACCCCTCCACTTT. This codes for CASTTVQGSPLHF.

The chain combines TRBV27 with TRBJ2-7, with 9 bases lining up with TRBD1. The V gene end was trimmed by 5 bases and the J gene end by 6 bases; junction bases not matched to a gene: 8. CDR3 length: 14 residues. Germline-derived CDR1 and CDR2 are MNHEY and SMNVEV (reference sequence). The CDR3 DNA follows: TGTGCCAGCAGTCACGACAGGGGGGGGTCCGAGCAGTACTTC. Its protein product is CASSHDRGGSEQYF.